These 25 T cell receptor beta chains were sequenced from one sample in a study of T cell repertoires in cytomegalovirus infection. One entry per CDR3 protein results from TCRdb running MiXCR on the reads. The table records a few hundred thousand distinct CDR3 sequences, roughly 25% of them present only once. Which antigens these TCRs recognize remains unknown. This material consisted of cultured PBMCs, taken from culture after CMV antigen stimulation. The receptors originated from a human donor in good health (CMV status not recorded). Some clones in this sample may be carry-over from other donors' samples.

This clonotype was detected only a few times. This chain connects TRBV6-6 to TRBJ1-2, with D unclear. V was pared by 6 bases and J by 6 bases, with 14 bases between. Germline CDR1 and CDR2: MNHNY and SVGAGI (reference sequence). The CDR3 is 13 amino acids. CDR3 sequence: CASSPHFGDGYTF. The DNA of the CDR3 is TGTGCCAGCAGCCCACACTTTGGGGATGGCTACACCTTC.

The chain carries TRBV9 and TRBJ1-2; possibly TRBD1 for D (5 bases). Trimming removed 3 bases at V and 4 bases at J, with 10 bases between. The CDR3 runs to 13 residues. The germline V gene encodes CDR1 SGDLS and CDR2 YYNGEE. The CDR3 sequence: CASSEDGTYGYTF. In nucleotides, the CDR3 is TGTGCCAGCAGCGAGGACGGGACCTATGGCTACACCTTC.

This chain joins TRBV6-1 and TRBJ1-1, with D possibly TRBD1 on 6 matching bases. The ends were cut back, 5 bases at V and 8 bases at J, with 18 bases in the middle. In germline, CDR1 is MNHNS, CDR2 SASEGT. The CDR3 spans 14 residues. CDR3 protein: CASSYGGAPTEAFF. The CDR3 nucleotides read TGTGCCAGCAGTTATGGGGGGGCACCGACCGAAGCTTTCTTT.

This clonotype was observed at least ten times. The chain combines TRBV7-2 with TRBJ1-4, with D hard to call. Trimming removed 0 bases at V and 8 bases at J, with 10 bases between. This CDR3 region has 14 residues. CDR1 is SGHTA and CDR2 is FQGNSA in the germline V gene. The CDR3 DNA reads TGTGCCAGCAGCTTAGCAGGGAGCGGGGAAAAACTGTTTTTT. Translated: CASSLAGSGEKLFF.

A word on this clonotype: A much larger clone lies one base from this, so it may be a read error. The chain has TRBV7-8 and TRBJ2-3; 9 bases align to TRBD2. Germline V gives CDR1 SGHVS, CDR2 FQNEAQ. This CDR3 contains 16 residues. The CDR3: CASRPFVAGVADAQYF. CDR3 in DNA: TGTGCCAGCAGACCTTTTGTAGCGGGAGTAGCAGATGCGCAGTATTTT.

V is TRBV10-3 and J is TRBJ1-3; tentative D call: TRBD1 (6 bases). The CDR3 totals 19 residues. Trimming took 6 bases from V and 4 from J, leaving 28 bases between them. The germline V gene encodes CDR1 ENHRY and CDR2 SYGVKD. The CDR3 nucleotides read TGTGCCATCAGCGAAGTAATAATTTTAATCAGGGGAAGCGGAAACACCATATATTTT. It translates to CAISEVIILIRGSGNTIYF.

This chain uses TRBV11-2 with TRBJ2-3; TRBD2 matches at 10 bases. V gave up 7 bases and J gave up 2 bases; unmatched junction bases: 6. Germline-derived CDR1 and CDR2 are SGHAT and FQNNGV. The CDR3 covers 15 residues. The CDR3 coding sequence is TGTGCCAGCACCGGAGGGACTAGCGTCACAGATACGCAGTATTTT. Translating gives CASTGGTSVTDTQYF. Full variable domain (outside the CDR3, taken from reference TRBV11-2 and TRBJ2-3): EAGVAQSPRYKIIEKRQSVAFWCNPISGHATLYWYQQILGQGPKLLIQFQNNGVVDDSQLPKDRFSAERLKGVDSTLKIQPAKLEDSAVYLCASTGGTSVTDTQYFGPGTRLTVL.

The V and J genes are TRBV20-1 and TRBJ1-1; D is unclear. The CDR3 runs to 12 residues. Trimming cost V 0 bases and J 4 bases, with 6 bases left between them. CDR1 and CDR2 (germline): DFQATT, SNEGSKA (reference sequence). The CDR3 spells CSARDVVTEAFF. CDR3 nucleotide sequence: TGCAGTGCTAGAGATGTGGTCACTGAAGCTTTCTTT.

The gene calls are TRBV7-9 and TRBJ2-3; 9 positions agree with TRBD2. The ends lost 4 bases at V and 3 bases at J; junction bases unmatched: 5. Germline-derived CDR1 and CDR2 are SEHNR and FQNEAQ (reference sequence). This CDR3 is 15 amino acids long. The CDR3 reads CASSSAGLATDTQYF. As DNA, the CDR3 is TGTGCCAGCAGCTCGGCGGGACTAGCAACAGATACGCAGTATTTT.

The chain carries TRBV7-9 and TRBJ2-1, with 10 bases matching TRBD1. V was pared by 5 bases and J by 8 bases, with 6 bases of the junction left unmatched. This CDR3 region has 14 residues. Germline loops: CDR1 SEHNR, CDR2 FQNEAQ (reference sequence). The CDR3 DNA follows: TGTGCCAGCAGCGCGGGACAGGGGATGTATGAGCAGTTCTTC. It yields the protein CASSAGQGMYEQFF.

This clonotype was picked up many times. The rearrangement uses TRBV7-2 and TRBJ2-2, with 9 bases fitting TRBD1. Germline V lookup: CDR1 SGHTA, CDR2 FQGNSA. J gave up 4 bases and V 5 bases, and 17 bases lay outside the gene matches. CDR3 length: 19 residues. The CDR3, as DNA: TGTGCCAGCAGCCCGCTCATCTCCGACAGGGGGGTAGGCACCGGGGAGCTGTTTTTT. Its translation is CASSPLISDRGVGTGELFF.

A few counts support this clonotype. This rearrangement joins TRBV28 to TRBJ2-7; 10 nucleotides agree with TRBD1. The germline V gene encodes CDR1 MDHEN and CDR2 SYDVKM. This CDR3 comprises 14 residues. Germline trimming cut 6 bases from V and 3 bases from J; bases unmatched to any gene: 5. CDR3 DNA sequence: TGTGCCAGCAGACGGACAGGGGGACTCTACGAGCAGTACTTC. This codes for CASRRTGGLYEQYF. Looking up the rest from reference TRBV28 and TRBJ2-7 gives the full variable domain: DVKVTQSSRYLVKRTGEKVFLECVQDMDHENMFWYRQDPGLGLRLIYFSYDVKMKEKGDIPEGYSVSREKKERFSLILESASTNQTSMYLCASRRTGGLYEQYFGPGTRLTVT.

This clonotype was observed at least ten times. The chain links TRBV7-2 to TRBJ2-1; perhaps TRBD1 as D (6 bases). There are 13 residues in the CDR3. V was trimmed by 3 bases and J by 4 bases, leaving 7 bases between them. Germline V gene sequence: CDR1 SGHTA, CDR2 FQGNSA. CDR3 loop: CASSFRGYNEQFF. In DNA form, the CDR3 reads TGTGCCAGCAGCTTCAGGGGTTACAATGAGCAGTTCTTC.

The chain uses TRBV28 and TRBJ2-1; 11 nucleotides line up with TRBD2. The CDR3 has 16 amino acids. Trimming removed 6 bases from V and 0 bases from J; junction bases left unmatched: 4. The germline V gene has CDR1 MDHEN and CDR2 SYDVKM. The CDR3: CASRGLAELSYNEQFF. The CDR3 DNA reads as TGTGCCAGCAGGGGACTAGCGGAGCTCTCCTACAATGAGCAGTTCTTC.

The chain joins TRBV29-1 to TRBJ1-2; D is unclear. CDR3 length: 13 residues. V dropped 4 bases and J dropped 2 bases, with 11 bases sitting between them. Germline V gene sequence: CDR1 SQVTM, CDR2 ANQGSEA. Here the CDR3 reads CSVARSINYGYTF. The CDR3 region has the DNA TGCAGCGTTGCTCGCAGCATCAACTATGGCTACACCTTC.

The CDR3 is CASSRGQPPDTQYF. The CDR3 coding sequence is TGTGCCAGCAGCCGGGGACAGCCGCCAGATACGCAGTATTTT. The chain carries TRBV11-2 and TRBJ2-3; TRBD1 aligns across 7 bases. The CDR3 consists of 14 residues. From germline, CDR1 is SGHAT and CDR2 FQNNGV. V lost 5 bases, J lost 4 bases, and 6 bases stayed unmatched. Together with reference TRBV11-2 and TRBJ2-3, the CDR3 gives the full variable domain: EAGVAQSPRYKIIEKRQSVAFWCNPISGHATLYWYQQILGQGPKLLIQFQNNGVVDDSQLPKDRFSAERLKGVDSTLKIQPAKLEDSAVYLCASSRGQPPDTQYFGPGTRLTVL.

This clonotype was found many times. The genes are TRBV7-2 and TRBJ1-2; D not certain. Germline CDR1 SGHTA, CDR2 FQGNSA. V was clipped by 4 bases and J by 2 bases, with 8 bases between them. The CDR3 loop spans 13 amino acids. The CDR3 protein is CASSSSSNYGYTF. CDR3 nucleotide sequence: TGTGCCAGCAGCTCGTCTTCCAACTATGGCTACACCTTC.

This clonotype was counted only a few times. The chain couples TRBV19 to TRBJ2-1, with 10 positions matching TRBD2. Per the germline V gene, CDR1 is LNHDA and CDR2 is SQIVND (reference sequence). The CDR3 is made up of 18 amino acids. V gave up 5 bases and J gave up 0 bases; unmatched junction bases: 10. The CDR3 nucleotides read TGTGCCAGTAGTTTACTAGGGGGACTAGCGCCCTCCTACAATGAGCAGTTCTTC. Protein: CASSLLGGLAPSYNEQFF.

The CDR3 nucleotides read TGCGCCAGCAGCTTGAAGGGTCAGGGGGCGGGAAATGAGCAGTTCTTC. It translates to CASSLKGQGAGNEQFF. The chain has TRBV5-1 and TRBJ2-1; 8 bases map to TRBD1. Germline CDR1 reads SGHRS; CDR2 reads YFSETQ. V was clipped by 1 base and J by 7 bases; unmatched bases: 10. CDR3 length: 16 amino acids.

This clonotype was found a few times. The chain couples TRBV12-3 or TRBV12-4 to TRBJ1-2; D unresolved. V lost 5 bases to trimming and J lost 1 base, with 14 bases between them. This CDR3 spans 15 amino acids. CDR3 region: CASSLSRGVNYGYTF. The CDR3 DNA reads TGTGCCAGCAGTCTCTCGCGGGGAGTTAACTATGGCTACACCTTC.

This clonotype was counted only a few times. This chain's CDR3 is CASSFLKGLRQYV. The CDR3 DNA reads TGTGCCAGCAGTTTTCTAAAGGGGTTAAGGCAGTACGTC. The chain uses TRBV28 and TRBJ2-7, with D possibly TRBD1 on 5 matching bases. The length of the CDR3 is 13 residues. Germline-derived CDR1 and CDR2 are MDHEN and SYDVKM. Trimming removed 3 bases from V and 9 bases from J, with 15 bases in between.

A few counts support this clonotype. CDR3 loop: CASSLDAGSTTDTQYF. The CDR3 nucleotides read TGTGCCAGCAGCTTAGACGCGGGGTCTACCACAGATACGCAGTATTTT. This chain links TRBV11-2 with TRBJ2-3; D is perhaps TRBD2 (6 bases). This CDR3 spans 16 amino acids. Germline V gene data show CDR1 as SGHAT and CDR2 as FQNNGV. V lost 0 bases, J lost 2 bases, and 12 bases lay in between.

There are many counts of this clonotype. This chain uses TRBV6-4 with TRBJ2-3; 11 nucleotides align to TRBD2. Germline assignment: CDR1 MRHNA and CDR2 SNTAGT. This CDR3 comprises 15 residues. V was pared by 4 bases and J by 3 bases, with 3 bases of the junction left unmatched. This CDR3 reads CASSASSGRTDTQYF. In DNA form, the CDR3 reads TGTGCCAGCAGTGCGTCTAGCGGGAGGACAGATACGCAGTATTTT.

This clonotype was recorded many times. The chain couples TRBV28 to TRBJ2-7; no firm D call. V was clipped by 4 bases and J by 4 bases, with 5 bases between them. Germline V lookup: CDR1 MDHEN, CDR2 SYDVKM. The CDR3 is 11 residues long. The CDR3 DNA reads TGTGCCAGCAGTTCAGTTTACGAGCAGTACTTC. Its translation: CASSSVYEQYF.

The chain recombines TRBV7-2 with TRBJ1-2; perhaps TRBD1 as D (5 bases). Trimming shortened V by 3 bases and J by 2 bases, and 10 bases separated the two germline ends. CDR1 is SGHTA, CDR2 FQGNSA, per germline. The CDR3 has 14 amino acids. Written as DNA, the CDR3 is TGTGCCAGCAGCTTTGTCCAGGGAAACTATGGCTACACCTTC. Its protein is CASSFVQGNYGYTF.